This T cell receptor beta chain was found in a study of control samples from healthy donors and cancer patients. TCRdb's table, derived via immunoSEQ multiplex PCR, lists solely in-frame clones and lacks some. The sample consists of about 100,000 clones, roughly 87% of them appearing once. CDR3 size: 13 residues. Per germline, CDR1 SGHRS and CDR2 YFSETQ. V was pared by 6 bases and J by 10 bases, with 10 bases of the junction left unmatched. The sequencing input was blood. This TCR derives from a woman in her fifties or sixties in good health. The chain is built from TRBV5-1 and TRBJ1-1; TRBD1 agrees at 9 bases. The DNA for the CDR3 is TGCGCCAGCACCGAACAGGGGGCGCAGGGAGCTTTCTTT. It is translated as CASTEQGAQGAFF.